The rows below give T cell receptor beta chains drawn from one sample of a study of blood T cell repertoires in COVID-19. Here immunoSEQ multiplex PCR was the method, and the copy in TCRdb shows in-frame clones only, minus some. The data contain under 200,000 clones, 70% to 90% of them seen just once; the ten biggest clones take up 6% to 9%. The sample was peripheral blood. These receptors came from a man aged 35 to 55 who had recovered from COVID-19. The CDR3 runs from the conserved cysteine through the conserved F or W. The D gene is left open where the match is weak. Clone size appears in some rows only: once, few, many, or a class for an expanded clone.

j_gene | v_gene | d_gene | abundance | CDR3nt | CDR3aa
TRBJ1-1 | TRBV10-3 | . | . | TGTGCCATCAGTGCACTCCTAATGAACACTGAAGCTTTCTTT | CAISALLMNTEAFF
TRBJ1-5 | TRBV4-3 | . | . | TGCGCCAGCAGCCAAGGGACAGCCTGGCAGCCCCAGCATTTT | CASSQGTAWQPQHF
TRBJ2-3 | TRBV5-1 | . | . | TGCGCCAGCAGCTTGGCCGTCATTACTTTCACAGATACGCAGTATTTT | CASSLAVITFTDTQYF
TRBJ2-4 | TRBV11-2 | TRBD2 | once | TGTGCCAGCAGCTTACATACTAGCGGGGGAGCAGCCAAAAACATTCAGTACTTC | CASSLHTSGGAAKNIQYF
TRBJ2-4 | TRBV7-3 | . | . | TGTGCCAGCAGCTTAATACCGGGAGACATTCAGTACTTC | CASSLIPGDIQYF
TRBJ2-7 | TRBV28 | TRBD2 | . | TGTGCCAGCAGTCCTAGCGGAGAGCAGTACTTC | CASSPSGEQYF
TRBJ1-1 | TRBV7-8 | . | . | TGTGCCAGCAGCGCCCGCGGGGGGACTGAAGCTTTCTTT | CASSARGGTEAFF
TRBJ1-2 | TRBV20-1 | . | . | TGCAGTGGTGAAGGGGTCTATGGCTACACCTTC | CSGEGVYGYTF
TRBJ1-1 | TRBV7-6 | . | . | TGTGCCAGCAGCTTATGGCAGGATGGCACTGAAGCTTTCTTT | CASSLWQDGTEAFF
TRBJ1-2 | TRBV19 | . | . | TGTGCCAGTAGTATGGGGGCGGCTGGCTACACCTTC | CASSMGAAGYTF
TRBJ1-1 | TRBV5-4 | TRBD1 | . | TGTGCCAGCAGCTCCATGGGACAGGGGATGAACACTGAAGCTTTCTTT | CASSSMGQGMNTEAFF
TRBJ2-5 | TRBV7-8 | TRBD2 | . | TGTGCCAGCACCTTGACCACCGGGACTAGCGTAGAGACCCAGTACTTC | CASTLTTGTSVETQYF
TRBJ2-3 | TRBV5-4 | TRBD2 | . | TGTGCCAGCAGCTTAACCTCAGCGGGGATTTTAACAGATACGCAGTATTTT | CASSLTSAGILTDTQYF
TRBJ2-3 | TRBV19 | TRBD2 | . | TGTGCCAGTAGCCCACTAGCGGGAGAGATCACAGATACGCAGTATTTT | CASSPLAGEITDTQYF
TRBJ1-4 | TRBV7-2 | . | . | TGTGCCAGCAGCTTAAACCCACAGGCAACTAATGAAAAACTGTTTTTT | CASSLNPQATNEKLFF
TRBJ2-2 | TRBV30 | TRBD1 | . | TGTGCCTTTCACAGGGGCCCCGGGGAGCTGTTTTTT | CAFHRGPGELFF
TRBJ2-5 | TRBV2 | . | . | TGTGCCAGCAGTGGAGACAGCCAAGAGACCCAGTACTTC | CASSGDSQETQYF
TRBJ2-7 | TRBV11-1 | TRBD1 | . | TGTGCCAGCAGCCCAATAGGACAGGGGGTGGACGAGCAGTACTTC | CASSPIGQGVDEQYF
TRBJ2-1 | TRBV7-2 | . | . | TGTGCCAGCAGCCCCGACTCCACTACAATGGAGCAGTTCTTC | CASSPDSTTMEQFF
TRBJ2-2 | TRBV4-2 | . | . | TGTGCCAGCAGCCAAGATCTTGTGCAGGGTGGAGAGCTGTTTTTT | CASSQDLVQGGELFF
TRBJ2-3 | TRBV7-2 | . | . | TGTGCCAGCAGCTTAGTTGGGGGCCCGACAGATACGCAGTATTTT | CASSLVGGPTDTQYF
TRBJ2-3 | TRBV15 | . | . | TGTGCCACCAGCATGCGGAGCACAGATACGCAGTATTTT | CATSMRSTDTQYF
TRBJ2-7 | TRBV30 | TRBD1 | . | TGTGCCTGGAAAAAAACAGGGGAACTCGGCGAGCAGTACTTC | CAWKKTGELGEQYF
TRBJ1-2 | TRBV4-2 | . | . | TGTGCCAGCAGCCAAGTGTTGAGTCTAACTGGCTACACCTTC | CASSQVLSLTGYTF
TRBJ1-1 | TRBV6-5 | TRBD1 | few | TGTGCCAGCAGTCAGAGGGGGCGAGGCACTGAAGCTTTCTTT | CASSQRGRGTEAFF
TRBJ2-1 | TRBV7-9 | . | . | TGTGCCAGCAGCTTGGAGGGCGGGATATCCTACAATGAGCAGTTCTTC | CASSLEGGISYNEQFF
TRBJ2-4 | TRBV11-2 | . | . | TGTGCCAGCAGCTTAGATCAGCTGGGGGCAAGGAACATTCAGTACTTC | CASSLDQLGARNIQYF
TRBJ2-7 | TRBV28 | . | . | TGTGCCAGCGAGGGACGGAGGGACGAGCAGTACTTC | CASEGRRDEQYF